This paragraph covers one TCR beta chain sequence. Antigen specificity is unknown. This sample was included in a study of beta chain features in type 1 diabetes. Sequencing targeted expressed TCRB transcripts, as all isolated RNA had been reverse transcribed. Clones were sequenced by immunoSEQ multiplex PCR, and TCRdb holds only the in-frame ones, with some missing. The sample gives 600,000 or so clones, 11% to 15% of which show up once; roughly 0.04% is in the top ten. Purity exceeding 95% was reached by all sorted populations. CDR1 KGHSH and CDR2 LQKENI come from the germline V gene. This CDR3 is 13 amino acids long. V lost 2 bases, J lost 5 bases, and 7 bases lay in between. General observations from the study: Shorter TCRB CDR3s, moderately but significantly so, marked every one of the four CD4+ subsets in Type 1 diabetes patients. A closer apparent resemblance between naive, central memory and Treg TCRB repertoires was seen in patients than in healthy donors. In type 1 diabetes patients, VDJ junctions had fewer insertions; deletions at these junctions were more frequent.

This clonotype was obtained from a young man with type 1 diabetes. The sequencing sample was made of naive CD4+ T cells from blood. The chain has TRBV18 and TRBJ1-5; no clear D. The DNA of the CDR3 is TGTGCCAGCTCACCAGCGGTCCATCAGCCCCAGCATTTT. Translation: CASSPAVHQPQHF.